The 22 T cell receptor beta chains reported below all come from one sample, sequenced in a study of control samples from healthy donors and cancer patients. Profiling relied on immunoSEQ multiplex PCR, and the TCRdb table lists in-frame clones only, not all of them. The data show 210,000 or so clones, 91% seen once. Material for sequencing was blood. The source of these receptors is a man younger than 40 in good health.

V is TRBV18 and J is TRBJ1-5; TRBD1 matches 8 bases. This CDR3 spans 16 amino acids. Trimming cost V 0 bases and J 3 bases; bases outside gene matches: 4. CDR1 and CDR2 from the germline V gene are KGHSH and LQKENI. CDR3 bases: TGTGCCAGCTCACCACCCACGGGACAGGTCAATCAGCCCCAGCATTTT. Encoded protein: CASSPPTGQVNQPQHF.

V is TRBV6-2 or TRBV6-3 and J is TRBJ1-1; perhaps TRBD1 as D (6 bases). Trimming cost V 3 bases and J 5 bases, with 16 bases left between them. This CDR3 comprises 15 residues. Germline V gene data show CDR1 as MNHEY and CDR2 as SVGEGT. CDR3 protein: CASSYRQGRSTEAFF. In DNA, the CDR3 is TGTGCCAGCAGTTATCGGCAGGGGCGAAGTACTGAAGCTTTCTTT.

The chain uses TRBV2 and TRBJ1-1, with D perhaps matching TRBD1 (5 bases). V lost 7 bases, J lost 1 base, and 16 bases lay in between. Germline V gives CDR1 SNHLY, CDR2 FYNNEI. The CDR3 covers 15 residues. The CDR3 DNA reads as TGTGCCAGCACCTGGACGGGGGGTAGGAACACTGAAGCTTTCTTT. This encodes CASTWTGGRNTEAFF.

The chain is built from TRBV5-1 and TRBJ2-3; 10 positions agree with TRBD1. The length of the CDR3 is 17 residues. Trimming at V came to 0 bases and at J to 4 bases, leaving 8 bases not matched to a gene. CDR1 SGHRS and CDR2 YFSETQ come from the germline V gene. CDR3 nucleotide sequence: TGCGCCAGCAGCTTGGCTACCGGGACAGGGGTTGCAGATACGCAGTATTTT. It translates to CASSLATGTGVADTQYF.

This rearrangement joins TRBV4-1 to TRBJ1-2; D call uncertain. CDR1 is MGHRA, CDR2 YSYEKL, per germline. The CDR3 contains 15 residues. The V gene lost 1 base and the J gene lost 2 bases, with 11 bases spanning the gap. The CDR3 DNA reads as TGCGCCAGCAGCCAAGTGGTGGGTTTGAACTATGGCTACACCTTC. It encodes CASSQVVGLNYGYTF.

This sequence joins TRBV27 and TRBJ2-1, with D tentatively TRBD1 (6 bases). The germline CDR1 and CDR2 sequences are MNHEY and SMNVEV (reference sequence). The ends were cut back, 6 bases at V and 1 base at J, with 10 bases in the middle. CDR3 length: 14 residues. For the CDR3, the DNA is TGTGCCAGCAGCGGGGACATATCCTACAATGAGCAGTTCTTC. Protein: CASSGDISYNEQFF.

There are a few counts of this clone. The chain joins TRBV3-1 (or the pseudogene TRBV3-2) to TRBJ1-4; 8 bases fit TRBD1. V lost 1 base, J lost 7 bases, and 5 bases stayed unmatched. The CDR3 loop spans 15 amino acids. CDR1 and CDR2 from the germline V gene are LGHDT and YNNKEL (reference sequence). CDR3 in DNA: TGTGCCAGCAGCCAAGCCGGGACAGGCGGTGAAAAACTGTTTTTT. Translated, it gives CASSQAGTGGEKLFF.

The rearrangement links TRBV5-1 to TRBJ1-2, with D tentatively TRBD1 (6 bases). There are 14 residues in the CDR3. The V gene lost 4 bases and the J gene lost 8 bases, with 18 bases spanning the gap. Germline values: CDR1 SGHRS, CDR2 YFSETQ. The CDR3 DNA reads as TGCGCCAGCAGCCCCGTGGGGGGGGCGCAAGGCTACACCTTC. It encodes CASSPVGGAQGYTF. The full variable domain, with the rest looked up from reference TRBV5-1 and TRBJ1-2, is KAGVTQTPRYLIKTRGQQVTLSCSPISGHRSVSWYQQTPGQGLQFLFEYFSETQRNKGNFPGRFSGRQFSNSRSEMNVSTLELGDSALYLCASSPVGGAQGYTFGSGTRLTVV.

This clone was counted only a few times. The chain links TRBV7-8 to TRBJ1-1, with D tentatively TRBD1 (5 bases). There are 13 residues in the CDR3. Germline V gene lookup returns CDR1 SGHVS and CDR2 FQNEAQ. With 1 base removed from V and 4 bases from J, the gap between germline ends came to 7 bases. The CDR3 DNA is TGTGCCAGCAGCTTAGTGGGGGTCACTGAAGCTTTCTTT. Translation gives CASSLVGVTEAFF.

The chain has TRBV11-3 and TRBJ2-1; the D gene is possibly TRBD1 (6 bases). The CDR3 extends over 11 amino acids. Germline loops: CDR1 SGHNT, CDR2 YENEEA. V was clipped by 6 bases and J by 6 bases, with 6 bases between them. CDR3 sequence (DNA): TGTGCCAGCAGACAGGGCAATGAGCAGTTCTTC. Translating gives CASRQGNEQFF.

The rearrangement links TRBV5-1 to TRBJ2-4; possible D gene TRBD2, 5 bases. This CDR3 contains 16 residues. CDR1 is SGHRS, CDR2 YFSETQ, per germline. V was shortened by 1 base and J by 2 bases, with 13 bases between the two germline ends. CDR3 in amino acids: CASSLTSEGSKNIQYF. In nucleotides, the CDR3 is TGCGCCAGCAGCTTGACCTCTGAGGGATCCAAAAACATTCAGTACTTC.

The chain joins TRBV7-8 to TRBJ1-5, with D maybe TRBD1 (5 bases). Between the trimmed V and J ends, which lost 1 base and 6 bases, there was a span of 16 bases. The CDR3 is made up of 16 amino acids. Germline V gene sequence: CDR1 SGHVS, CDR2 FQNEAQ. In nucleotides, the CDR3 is TGTGCCAGCAGCTTAGACCAGGGAGTGGTTGCTCAGCCCCAGCATTTT. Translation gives CASSLDQGVVAQPQHF.

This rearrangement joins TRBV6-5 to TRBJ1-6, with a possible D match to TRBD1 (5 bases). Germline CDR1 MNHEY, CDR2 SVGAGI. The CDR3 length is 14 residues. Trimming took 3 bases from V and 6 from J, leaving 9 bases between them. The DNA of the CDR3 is TGTGCCAGCAGTTATGGTCAGGGTAATTCACCCCTCCACTTT. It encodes CASSYGQGNSPLHF.

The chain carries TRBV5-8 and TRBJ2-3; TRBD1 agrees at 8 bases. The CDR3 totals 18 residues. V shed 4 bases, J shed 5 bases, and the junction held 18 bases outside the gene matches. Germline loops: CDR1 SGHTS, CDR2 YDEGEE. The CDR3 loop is CASSRTEVSGGLRDTQYF. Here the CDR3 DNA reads TGTGCCAGCAGCCGAACGGAGGTTTCAGGGGGCCTCAGAGATACGCAGTATTTT.

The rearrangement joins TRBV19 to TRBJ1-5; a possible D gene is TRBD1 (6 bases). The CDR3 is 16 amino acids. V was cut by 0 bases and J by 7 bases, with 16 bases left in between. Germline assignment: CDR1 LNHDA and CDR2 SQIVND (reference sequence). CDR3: CASSIDDSGVNQPQHF. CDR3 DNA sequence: TGTGCCAGTAGTATAGATGATTCAGGGGTCAACCAGCCCCAGCATTTT.

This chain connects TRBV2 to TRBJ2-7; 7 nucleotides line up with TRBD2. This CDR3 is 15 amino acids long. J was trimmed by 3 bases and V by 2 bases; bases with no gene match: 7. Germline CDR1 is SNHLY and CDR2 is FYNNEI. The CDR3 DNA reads TGTGCCAGCAGTGAAAGTACTAGCGTAAACTACGAGCAGTACTTC. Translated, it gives CASSESTSVNYEQYF.

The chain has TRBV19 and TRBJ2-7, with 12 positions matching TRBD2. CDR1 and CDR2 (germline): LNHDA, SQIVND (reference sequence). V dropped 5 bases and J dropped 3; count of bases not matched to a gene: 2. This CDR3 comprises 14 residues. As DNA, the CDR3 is TGTGCCAGTAGTTTGACTAGCGGGGGCTACGAGCAGTACTTC. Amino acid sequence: CASSLTSGGYEQYF.

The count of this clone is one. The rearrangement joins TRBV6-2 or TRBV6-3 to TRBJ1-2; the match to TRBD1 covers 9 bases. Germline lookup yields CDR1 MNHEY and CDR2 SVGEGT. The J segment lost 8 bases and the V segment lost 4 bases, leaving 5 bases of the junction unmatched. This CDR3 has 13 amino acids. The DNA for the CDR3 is TGTGCCAGCAGTTCAGGGACAGGGTCAGGCTACACCTTC. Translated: CASSSGTGSGYTF.

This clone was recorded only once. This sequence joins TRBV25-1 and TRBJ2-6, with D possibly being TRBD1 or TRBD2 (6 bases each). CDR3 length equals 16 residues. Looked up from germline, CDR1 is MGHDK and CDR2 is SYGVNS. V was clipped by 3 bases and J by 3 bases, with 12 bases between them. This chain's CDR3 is CASSEGGRVGANVLTF. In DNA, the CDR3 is TGTGCCAGCAGTGAGGGGGGCAGGGTTGGGGCCAACGTCCTGACTTTC.

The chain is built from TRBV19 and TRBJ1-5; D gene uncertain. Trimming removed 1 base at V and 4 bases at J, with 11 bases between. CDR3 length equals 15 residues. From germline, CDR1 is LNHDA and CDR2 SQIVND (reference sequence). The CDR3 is CASSIVQFRNQPQHF. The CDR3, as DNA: TGTGCCAGTAGTATAGTTCAGTTCAGGAATCAGCCCCAGCATTTT.

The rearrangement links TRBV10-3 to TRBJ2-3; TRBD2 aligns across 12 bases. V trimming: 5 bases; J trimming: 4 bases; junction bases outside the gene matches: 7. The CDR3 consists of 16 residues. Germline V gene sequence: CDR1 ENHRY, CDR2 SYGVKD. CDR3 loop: CAISPPSGGASDTQYF. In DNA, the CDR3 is TGTGCCATCAGTCCACCTAGCGGGGGGGCCTCAGATACGCAGTATTTT.

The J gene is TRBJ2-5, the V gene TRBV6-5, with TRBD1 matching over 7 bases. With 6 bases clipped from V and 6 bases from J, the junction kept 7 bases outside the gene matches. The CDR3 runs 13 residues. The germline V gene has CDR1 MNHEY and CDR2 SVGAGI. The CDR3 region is CASRTTGRQTQYF. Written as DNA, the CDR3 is TGTGCCAGCAGAACGACAGGGAGACAGACCCAGTACTTC.